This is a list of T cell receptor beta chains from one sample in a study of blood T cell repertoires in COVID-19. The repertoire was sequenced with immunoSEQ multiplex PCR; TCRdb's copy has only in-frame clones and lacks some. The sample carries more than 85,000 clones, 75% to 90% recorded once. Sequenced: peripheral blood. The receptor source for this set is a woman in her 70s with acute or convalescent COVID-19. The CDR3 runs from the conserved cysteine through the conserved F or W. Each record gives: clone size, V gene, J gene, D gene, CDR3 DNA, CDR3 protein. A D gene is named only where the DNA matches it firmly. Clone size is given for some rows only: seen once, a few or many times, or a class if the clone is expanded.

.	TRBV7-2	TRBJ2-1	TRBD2	TGTGCCAGCAGCTTCAGAACGCTAACGGGAGGATACAATGAGCAGTTCTTC	CASSFRTLTGGYNEQFF
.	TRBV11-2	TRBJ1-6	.	TGTGCCAGCAGCTTGACAGTGAATAATTCACCCCTCCACTTT	CASSLTVNNSPLHF
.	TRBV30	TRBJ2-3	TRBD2	TGTGCCTGGAGTAAGGCGGGAGGGCCAGATACGCAGTATTTT	CAWSKAGGPDTQYF
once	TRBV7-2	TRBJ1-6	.	TGTGCCAGCAGCTTACGGCCCGACAATCTCCACTCACCCCTCCACTTT	CASSLRPDNLHSPLHF
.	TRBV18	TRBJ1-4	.	TGTGCCAGCTCACCCTACGAGGCGATCTCAACTAATGAAAAACTGTTTTTT	CASSPYEAISTNEKLFF
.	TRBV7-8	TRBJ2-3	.	TGTGCCAGCAGCACCCTAGTCCCCTTCACAGGAGATACGCAGTATTTT	CASSTLVPFTGDTQYF
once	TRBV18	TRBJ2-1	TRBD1	TGTGCCAGCTCATCCGGGACAGCCTCCTACAATGAGCAGTTCTTC	CASSSGTASYNEQFF
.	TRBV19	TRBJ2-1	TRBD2	TGTGCCAGTAGTATCGAAGGACTAGCGGGAGGGCCCTGGAATGAGCAGTTCTTC	CASSIEGLAGGPWNEQFF
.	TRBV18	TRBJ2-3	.	TGTGCCAGCTCCGCAGACTATAGCACAGATACGCAGTATTTT	CASSADYSTDTQYF
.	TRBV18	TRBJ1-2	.	TGTGCCAGCTCACCACCGGCAGGGAATAGTGGCTACACCTTC	CASSPPAGNSGYTF
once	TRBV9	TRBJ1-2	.	TGTGCCAGCTTTCGGGAGGACCATGGCTACACCTTC	CASFREDHGYTF
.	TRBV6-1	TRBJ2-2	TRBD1	TGTGCCAGCAGTGCCCCGAACAGGGGGCCCGGGGAGCTGTTTTTT	CASSAPNRGPGELFF
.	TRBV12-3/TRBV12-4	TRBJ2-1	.	TGTGCCAGCGGGGCCTTCGTTCTCAATGAGCAGTTCTTC	CASGAFVLNEQFF
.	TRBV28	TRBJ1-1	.	TGTGCCACCAGGGGACTCTCCTACACTGAAGCTTTCTTT	CATRGLSYTEAFF
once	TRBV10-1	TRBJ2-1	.	TGCGCCAGCAGTGAGTCTGTGGGCCCGAATGAGCAGTTCTTC	CASSESVGPNEQFF
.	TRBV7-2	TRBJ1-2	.	TGTGCCAGCAGCTTAGGCACAGGGTATAACTATGGCTACACCTTC	CASSLGTGYNYGYTF